A single sample is the source of the 7 T cell receptor beta chains below, sequenced in a study of human T cells and chemical hapten exposure listed by TCRdb under 2021. Library preparation was by RACE. Instrument on record: NextSeq 500. TCRdb trimmed the raw reads at Q25, called clones with MiXCR and kept productive beta chains. Rows with a matching CDR3 protein are joined into one entry that keeps the most common DNA and genes. The sample table holds tens of thousands of distinct CDR3 sequences, of which less than 8% were seen once. The biggest ten clones account for approximately 10% of the sample. The time point label, read with the paper, signifies: healthy volunteer bleed at 2 weeks. Total RNA was extracted from unfractionated whole blood collected in Tempus Blood RNA tubes. Sequenced material: whole blood. The receptors were gathered from a human donor in good health. Some clones in this sample may be carry-over from other donors' samples.

This sequence joins TRBV5-4 and TRBJ1-1; no clear D gene. V shed 4 bases and J shed 1 base, with 11 bases lying between them. This CDR3 has 14 amino acids. Germline values: CDR1 SGHNT, CDR2 YYREEE (reference sequence). In nucleotides, the CDR3 is TGTGCCAGCAGCCTGAGGGATCCGAACACTGAAGCTTTCTTT. Protein product: CASSLRDPNTEAFF.

There are many counts of this clonotype. V usage is TRBV28 and J usage is TRBJ2-7; 14 bases fit TRBD2. The CDR3 spans 21 residues. Germline V CDR1 and CDR2: MDHEN, SYDVKM. V shed 6 bases, J shed 4 bases, and the junction held 23 bases outside the gene matches. CDR3 region: CASRLISLGGYGTSGSYEQYF. The DNA of the CDR3 is TGTGCCAGCAGACTTATCTCGCTGGGGGGTTACGGGACTAGCGGGAGTTACGAGCAGTACTTC.

About this clonotype itself: Compared with germline, one end of the junction differs, possibly owing to a read error. The chain is built from TRBV6-1 and TRBJ1-2; D not certain. CDR1 is MNHNS, CDR2 SASEGT, per germline. The CDR3 has 16 amino acids. Here the CDR3 reads CASSEGSRGRGYGDTF. The CDR3 DNA sequence: TGTGCCAGCAGTGAAGGGTCTAGAGGTCGCGGCTATGGCGACACCTTC.

This clonotype has ten or more counts. The chain carries TRBV6-4 and TRBJ1-2; 12 bases map to TRBD1. The ends lost 6 bases at V and 6 bases at J; junction bases unmatched: 5. This CDR3 has 14 amino acids. The V gene's germline CDR1 is MRHNA and CDR2 SNTAGT. As DNA, the CDR3 is TGTGCCAGCAGCGGGACAGGGGGCGCCGATGGCTACACCTTC. This codes for CASSGTGGADGYTF.

This clonotype was picked up a small number of times. J is TRBJ2-7 and V is TRBV4-3; TRBD1 agrees at 9 bases. The germline gives CDR1 LGHNA, CDR2 YSLEER. Trimming cost V 3 bases and J 2 bases; bases outside gene matches: 8. The CDR3 is 16 amino acids. Written as DNA, the CDR3 is TGCGCCAGCAGCCAGGCTAAGGGGACAGGGACCTACGAGCAGTACTTC. This codes for CASSQAKGTGTYEQYF.

This clonotype is medium-sized within its sample. The rearrangement links TRBV12-3 or TRBV12-4 to TRBJ2-5; weak D call: TRBD2 (5 bases). This CDR3 has 13 amino acids. Trimming shortened V by 8 bases and J by 3 bases, and 13 bases separated the two germline ends. CDR3 sequence: CASGSLSKETQYF. The DNA of the CDR3 is TGTGCCAGCGGGAGTCTTAGTAAAGAGACCCAGTACTTC.

V is TRBV2 and J is TRBJ2-1; either TRBD1 or TRBD2 may fit D (6 bases each). The CDR3 consists of 14 residues. Germline assignment: CDR1 SNHLY and CDR2 FYNNEI. V was cut by 1 base and J by 6 bases, with 10 bases left in between. The CDR3 is CASSEGRGGNEQFF. CDR3 nucleotides: TGTGCCAGCAGTGAAGGCAGGGGAGGCAATGAGCAGTTCTTC.